The entry below describes one TCR beta chain. No antigen is known for it. Base qualities are missing; no much larger clone stands one base away. CDR1 and CDR2, looked up from the germline V gene, are SGHTA and FQGNSA. CDR3 length: 13 amino acids, cysteine to phenylalanine. The entry retains the CDR3 DNA only, 39 bases that are in frame from base 1. The junction shows trimming of 11 bases on V and 5 bases on J, and the gene matches do not reach 9 bases of it. This entry belongs to a study of CDR3 diversity in severe acne (dated by TCRdb to the late 2010s). Library generation was performed with PCR. The sequencer listed for this sample is Illumina HiSeq 2000. The public reads were quality trimmed at Q25 with fastp and then assembled into clones with MiXCR by TCRdb, keeping productive beta chains. Rows matching on CDR3 protein sequence are summarized as one entry with the most common DNA and genes. This sample lists roughly 100,000 distinct CDR3 sequences; about half were detected once. In total, the top ten clones hold 9.5% to 15% of the sample.

The V gene is TRBV7-2 and the J gene is TRBJ2-7, with TRBD1 matching 10 junction bases. The sequence was collected from a male donor with acne. Sequenced material: blood. The nucleotide sequence is given as TGTGCCTGGACGGGACAGGGGAAGAACGAGCAGTACTTC. Its product reads: CAWTGQGKNEQYF.